This entry lists 27 T cell receptor beta chains sequenced from one sample in a study of T cell repertoires in cytomegalovirus infection. TCRdb analysed the reads with MiXCR anew, one entry per CDR3 protein. The sample holds some 300,000 distinct CDR3 sequences; roughly 17% are singletons and the top ten take about 11%. Sequencing input: PBMCs. The receptors originated from a human donor in good health (CMV status not recorded). Some clones in this sample may be carry-over from other donors' samples.

This clonotype was found a few times. This sequence joins TRBV5-6 and TRBJ2-5; maybe TRBD1 (6 bases). Trimming stripped 0 bases from V and 5 bases from J, with 11 bases between. The length of the CDR3 is 14 residues. Germline V gene data show CDR1 as SGHDT and CDR2 as YYEEEE. Written as DNA, the CDR3 is TGTGCCAGCAGCTTGGATATGGGACACGAGACCCAGTACTTC. This codes for CASSLDMGHETQYF.

This clonotype was seen at least ten times. V is TRBV7-9 and J is TRBJ2-6; no reliable D call. The length of the CDR3 is 15 residues. The V and J ends lost 6 bases and 2 bases respectively, with 11 bases between them. Per the germline V gene, CDR1 is SEHNR and CDR2 is FQNEAQ (reference sequence). The CDR3 loop reads CASSLPGPGANVLTF. CDR3 in DNA: TGTGCCAGCAGTCTCCCGGGTCCTGGGGCCAACGTCCTGACTTTC.

The genes are TRBV3-1 and TRBJ2-7, with 12 bases fitting TRBD2. This CDR3 is 14 amino acids long. Per the germline V gene, CDR1 is LGHDT and CDR2 is YNNKEL (reference sequence). V shed 7 bases and J 3 bases; nucleotides not matched to a gene: 4. CDR3 bases: TGTGCCAGCACCCTAGCGGGGGGGATCTACGAGCAGTACTTC. Translated, it gives CASTLAGGIYEQYF.

The chain couples TRBV6-5 to TRBJ2-2; 7 bases fit TRBD2. The ends lost 5 bases at V and 6 bases at J; junction bases unmatched: 6. The CDR3 has 14 residues. The germline V gene has CDR1 MNHEY and CDR2 SVGAGI. CDR3: CASSVTLAAGELFF. The CDR3 DNA sequence: TGTGCCAGCAGTGTAACCCTAGCGGCCGGGGAGCTGTTTTTT.

This clonotype was recorded a few times. The chain couples TRBV29-1 to TRBJ2-7; TRBD1 is a possible D gene (6 bases). CDR3 length: 13 residues. Looked up from germline, CDR1 is SQVTM and CDR2 is ANQGSEA. V was trimmed by 8 bases and J by 2 bases, leaving 16 bases between them. The CDR3 DNA reads as TGCAGCTTTCTAGGGGGTTTAACCTACGAGCAGTACTTC. Its translation: CSFLGGLTYEQYF.

V usage is TRBV27 and J usage is TRBJ1-1, with 10 bases identical to TRBD1. V was clipped by 4 bases and J by 3 bases; unmatched bases: 11. Germline CDR1 reads MNHEY; CDR2 reads SMNVEV (reference sequence). The CDR3 covers 17 residues. CDR3: CASSSTRDRGWYTEAFF. The CDR3 coding sequence is TGTGCCAGCAGTTCAACTCGGGACAGGGGTTGGTACACTGAAGCTTTCTTT.

The chain employs TRBV20-1 and TRBJ2-7, with D perhaps given as TRBD1 or TRBD2 (6 bases each). Germline lookup yields CDR1 DFQATT and CDR2 SNEGSKA (reference sequence). The CDR3 totals 13 residues. V was trimmed by 3 bases and J by 6 bases, leaving 15 bases between them. The CDR3 nucleotides are TGCAGTGCTAGTGTAACGGGGGCGGGCGAGCAGTACTTC. Translated, it gives CSASVTGAGEQYF.

The chain is built from TRBV7-9 and TRBJ1-2; D gene ambiguous. V lost 5 bases, J lost 8 bases, and 12 bases lay in between. The CDR3 is 12 amino acids. The V gene's germline CDR1 is SEHNR and CDR2 FQNEAQ (reference sequence). As DNA, the CDR3 is TGTGCCAGCAGCGTAAAACAGCGGGGCTACACCTTC. As protein: CASSVKQRGYTF.

This clonotype was counted between two and nine times. The chain uses TRBV12-3 or TRBV12-4 and TRBJ1-1; possibly TRBD1 for D (5 bases). The V end lost 5 bases, the J end lost 7 bases, and 23 bases lay between the germline ends. This CDR3 contains 16 residues. The CDR3 reads CASSPSWGSGPFEAFF. In DNA form, the CDR3 reads TGTGCCAGCAGTCCAAGCTGGGGGTCGGGACCTTTTGAAGCTTTCTTT.

The V gene is TRBV12-3 or TRBV12-4, the J gene TRBJ2-1; a weak D match, TRBD2 (7 bases). V dropped 8 bases and J dropped 2 bases, with 13 bases sitting between them. This CDR3 contains 14 residues. DNA for the CDR3: TGTGCCAGCGGTGGGGGGGGCCCCTACAATGAGCAGTTCTTC. Amino acids: CASGGGGPYNEQFF.

This clonotype has only a few counts. The chain carries TRBV6-6 and TRBJ1-5; D ambiguous. This CDR3 contains 12 residues. V was trimmed by 6 bases and J by 7 bases, leaving 10 bases between them. Germline V CDR1 and CDR2: MNHNY, SVGAGI (reference sequence). CDR3 in amino acids: CASRFPNQPQHF. Written as DNA, the CDR3 is TGTGCCAGCAGATTCCCCAACCAGCCCCAGCATTTT.

The chain employs TRBV20-1 and TRBJ1-4; 8 bases fit TRBD1. The CDR3 runs 16 residues. J lost 4 bases, V lost 1 base, and 8 bases had no gene match. Looked up from germline, CDR1 is DFQATT and CDR2 is SNEGSKA (reference sequence). Written as DNA, the CDR3 is TGCAGTGCTAGAGCCTGGGGGACAGGCCGTAATGAAAAACTGTTTTTT. It translates to CSARAWGTGRNEKLFF.

The genes are TRBV10-3 and TRBJ2-4; D remains unclear. CDR1 and CDR2 (germline): ENHRY, SYGVKD. The CDR3 runs to 13 residues. The V gene lost 6 bases and the J gene lost 7 bases, with 13 bases spanning the gap. In DNA form, the CDR3 reads TGTGCCATCAGCGACGGGTACGACAACATTCAGTACTTC. This encodes CAISDGYDNIQYF.

This clonotype was picked up a small number of times. The chain joins TRBV6-6 to TRBJ2-1; TRBD2 matches at 7 bases. V trimming: 6 bases; J trimming: 9 bases; junction bases outside the gene matches: 14. Germline V lookup: CDR1 MNHNY, CDR2 SVGAGI (reference sequence). CDR3 length: 15 residues. The CDR3 region has the DNA TGTGCCAGCAGCTCCTCCGGGACTAACATCGCTGAGCAGTTCTTC. Residues: CASSSSGTNIAEQFF.

The chain combines TRBV29-1 with TRBJ1-3, with D maybe TRBD1 (6 bases). Germline V gene sequence: CDR1 SQVTM, CDR2 ANQGSEA. This CDR3 contains 15 residues. The ends were cut back, 6 bases at V and 0 bases at J, with 15 bases in the middle. CDR3 coding DNA: TGCAGCGTCCAAACAGTACAGGGCTCTGGAAACACCATATATTTT. It is translated as CSVQTVQGSGNTIYF.

This clonotype was seen only a few times. V is TRBV6-1 and J is TRBJ1-1, with D unresolved. This CDR3 has 17 residues. From germline, CDR1 is MNHNS and CDR2 SASEGT. Trimming removed 3 bases from V and 1 base from J, with 18 bases in between. CDR3 sequence reads: CASSDRPYRTGNTEAFF. The CDR3 DNA reads TGTGCCAGCAGTGATAGACCATATCGGACCGGGAACACTGAAGCTTTCTTT.

The rearrangement uses TRBV20-1 and TRBJ1-1; D might be TRBD1 (5 bases). There are 13 residues in the CDR3. The germline gives CDR1 DFQATT, CDR2 SNEGSKA (reference sequence). Trimming took 4 bases from V and 4 from J, leaving 13 bases between them. The CDR3 is CSAMAGLRTEAFF. The CDR3 coding sequence is TGCAGTGCTATGGCAGGGCTTCGCACTGAAGCTTTCTTT.

V gene TRBV2 combines with J gene TRBJ2-7; TRBD2 is a possible D gene (5 bases). This CDR3 has 10 residues. CDR1 SNHLY and CDR2 FYNNEI come from the germline V gene. With 7 bases removed from V and 4 bases from J, the gap between germline ends came to 5 bases. This chain's CDR3 is CASKRYEQYF. CDR3 sequence (DNA): TGTGCCAGCAAGCGGTACGAGCAGTACTTC.

This clonotype has only a few counts. This chain connects TRBV15 to TRBJ2-7; 9 bases are shared with TRBD1. The junction had 7 bases not matched to a gene; V was cut back by 0 bases and J by 1 base. Germline CDR1 LNHNV, CDR2 YYDKDF (reference sequence). The CDR3 runs to 17 residues. The CDR3 DNA reads as TGTGCCACCAGCAGAGAAGGCGGGACAGGGAATTCCTACGAGCAGTACTTC. It encodes CATSREGGTGNSYEQYF.

This clonotype was detected a few times. The CDR3 reads CASRDPGRGGVREQFF. The CDR3, as DNA: TGTGCCAGCAGAGACCCAGGGCGGGGGGGGGTACGTGAGCAGTTCTTC. The chain carries TRBV27 and TRBJ2-1, with 9 bases matching TRBD2. Per germline, CDR1 MNHEY and CDR2 SMNVEV (reference sequence). Trimming at V came to 6 bases and at J to 9 bases, leaving 15 bases not matched to a gene. This CDR3 region has 16 residues.

This chain joins TRBV29-1 and TRBJ2-2, with a tentative D call TRBD1 (6 bases). Germline CDR1 reads SQVTM; CDR2 reads ANQGSEA. CDR3 length: 16 amino acids. The V gene lost 0 bases and the J gene lost 1 base, with 12 bases spanning the gap. The CDR3: CSVEDKDSLNTGELFF. The CDR3 DNA reads as TGCAGCGTTGAAGATAAGGACAGCTTGAACACCGGGGAGCTGTTTTTT.

The chain joins TRBV5-5 to TRBJ1-4, with 9 bases identical to TRBD1. V shed 2 bases and J 4 bases; nucleotides not matched to a gene: 6. Germline assignment: CDR1 SGHKS and CDR2 YYEKEE (reference sequence). The length of the CDR3 is 16 residues. Here the CDR3 reads CASSFTGGRGNEKLFF. In nucleotides, the CDR3 is TGTGCCAGCAGCTTTACAGGGGGCAGGGGTAATGAAAAACTGTTTTTT.

Only a few counts were recorded for this clonotype. The chain carries TRBV6-8 and TRBJ2-5, with D possibly TRBD1 on 5 matching bases. V lost 0 bases and J lost 5, with 25 bases in between. Germline CDR1 and CDR2: MNHGY and SAAAGT. This CDR3 comprises 19 residues. CDR3 amino acids: CASSYSPPFGQHSSETQYF. The CDR3 DNA follows: TGTGCCAGCAGTTACTCTCCACCCTTCGGACAACACTCCTCCGAGACCCAGTACTTC.

This clonotype was counted ten times or more. The rearrangement joins TRBV7-2 to TRBJ2-7; TRBD1 aligns across 12 bases. There are 15 residues in the CDR3. Germline trimming cut 5 bases from V and 4 bases from J; bases unmatched to any gene: 6. Germline V lookup: CDR1 SGHTA, CDR2 FQGNSA. CDR3 loop: CASSQGQGAGYEQYF. The CDR3 region has the DNA TGTGCCAGCAGCCAGGGACAGGGGGCCGGGTACGAGCAGTACTTC.

This clonotype appeared many times. The CDR3 region is CASSEQYNEKLFF. Written as DNA, the CDR3 is TGTGCCAGCAGTGAACAGTATAATGAAAAACTGTTTTTT. The V and J genes are TRBV28 and TRBJ1-4; unclear D gene. Deletions cut 5 bases from V and 4 bases from J, with 8 bases between. Germline loops: CDR1 MDHEN, CDR2 SYDVKM. The CDR3 consists of 13 residues.

This chain joins TRBV29-1 and TRBJ2-7; D may be TRBD1 (6 bases). Deletions cut 5 bases from V and 4 bases from J, with 9 bases between. The length of the CDR3 is 11 residues. CDR1 and CDR2 (germline): SQVTM, ANQGSEA. The CDR3 DNA is TGCAGCGTTCTACAGGGATACGAGCAGTACTTC. Amino acid sequence: CSVLQGYEQYF.

This chain connects TRBV12-3 or TRBV12-4 to TRBJ2-3; 11 positions agree with TRBD2. With 6 bases clipped from V and 1 base from J, the junction kept 9 bases outside the gene matches. The CDR3 is 17 amino acids. The DNA for the CDR3 is TGTGCCAGCAGGGAAAATCTAGCGGGGGGCCGCACAGATACGCAGTATTTT. Translation gives CASRENLAGGRTDTQYF.